This is a list of T cell receptor beta chains from one sample in a study of quantifying T cell responses using KT2 cells. Each CDR3 protein gets one entry after TCRdb re-called the UMI-ligation and nested PCR reads with MiXCR. The sample records around 30,000 distinct CDR3 sequences, 10% being singletons. Sequencing input: PBMCs spiked with cells of the T cell clone KT2. The source is a human donor. CDR3s include the opening cysteine and the closing phenylalanine or tryptophan. Each record gives: clone size, J gene, V gene, CDR3 length, D gene, CDR3 protein, CDR3 DNA. The D gene is left open where the match is weak. Part of the rows lack a size; the others show once, few, many or a class for expanded clones.

clone_size: medium-sized
j_call: TRBJ2-1
v_call: TRBV12-3/TRBV12-4
cdr3_length: 16
d_call: TRBD2
cdr3_aa: CASSLLAGGPRGEQFF
cdr3_nt: TGTGCCAGCAGTCTGCTAGCGGGAGGGCCTAGGGGGGAGCAGTTCTTC

clone_size: -
j_call: TRBJ2-7
v_call: TRBV12-3/TRBV12-4
cdr3_length: 12
d_call: -
cdr3_aa: CASSDSSYEQYF
cdr3_nt: TGTGCCAGCAGTGACAGTTCCTACGAGCAGTACTTC

clone_size: -
j_call: TRBJ1-1
v_call: TRBV12-3/TRBV12-4
cdr3_length: 14
d_call: -
cdr3_aa: CASRGVGKNTEAFF
cdr3_nt: TGTGCCAGCAGGGGTGTGGGGAAGAACACTGAAGCTTTCTTT

clone_size: -
j_call: TRBJ2-3
v_call: TRBV5-1
cdr3_length: 15
d_call: -
cdr3_aa: CASSLWAGATDTQYF
cdr3_nt: TGCGCCAGCAGCTTGTGGGCGGGGGCCACAGATACGCAGTATTTT

clone_size: -
j_call: TRBJ2-5
v_call: TRBV10-2
cdr3_length: 15
d_call: -
cdr3_aa: CASTQSEGAQETQYF
cdr3_nt: TGCGCCAGCACCCAAAGTGAGGGAGCACAAGAGACCCAGTACTTC

clone_size: few
j_call: TRBJ1-1
v_call: TRBV12-3/TRBV12-4
cdr3_length: 14
d_call: -
cdr3_aa: CASSLGDPRTEAFF
cdr3_nt: TGTGCCAGCAGTTTAGGAGATCCGAGGACTGAAGCTTTCTTT

clone_size: -
j_call: TRBJ2-7
v_call: TRBV6-1
cdr3_length: 13
d_call: -
cdr3_aa: CASSERGSYEQYF
cdr3_nt: TGTGCCAGCAGTGAGAGGGGGTCCTACGAGCAGTACTTC

clone_size: -
j_call: TRBJ1-6
v_call: TRBV4-3
cdr3_length: 15
d_call: TRBD1
cdr3_aa: CASSRNGQGNSPLHF
cdr3_nt: TGCGCCAGCAGCCGCAATGGACAGGGCAATTCACCCCTCCACTTT

clone_size: few
j_call: TRBJ2-3
v_call: TRBV6-6
cdr3_length: 13
d_call: -
cdr3_aa: CAAEGHSTDTQYF
cdr3_nt: TGTGCCGCGGAAGGGCATAGCACAGATACGCAGTATTTT

clone_size: few
j_call: TRBJ1-1
v_call: TRBV2
cdr3_length: 14
d_call: -
cdr3_aa: CASSEPGTRYEAFF
cdr3_nt: TGTGCCAGCAGTGAACCCGGGACCCGCTATGAAGCTTTCTTT

clone_size: many
j_call: TRBJ1-1
v_call: TRBV4-3
cdr3_length: 14
d_call: TRBD1
cdr3_aa: CASSRVTGISEAFF
cdr3_nt: TGCGCCAGCAGCCGTGTGACAGGGATCTCTGAAGCTTTCTTT

clone_size: many
j_call: TRBJ2-4
v_call: TRBV5-6
cdr3_length: 16
d_call: -
cdr3_aa: CASSRMDQRAKNIQYF
cdr3_nt: TGTGCCAGCAGCAGAATGGACCAACGAGCCAAAAACATTCAGTACTTC

clone_size: many
j_call: TRBJ1-2
v_call: TRBV7-2
cdr3_length: 16
d_call: -
cdr3_aa: CASSPEARRYLYGYTF
cdr3_nt: TGTGCCAGCAGCCCGGAGGCTCGTCGTTATTTATATGGCTACACCTTC

clone_size: few
j_call: TRBJ2-1
v_call: TRBV2
cdr3_length: 15
d_call: TRBD2
cdr3_aa: CASSFSGSSYNEQFF
cdr3_nt: TGTGCCAGCAGCTTTAGCGGGAGCTCCTACAATGAGCAGTTCTTC

clone_size: many
j_call: TRBJ2-6
v_call: TRBV11-1
cdr3_length: 17
d_call: -
cdr3_aa: CASSSGDSISGANVLTF
cdr3_nt: TGTGCCAGCAGCTCGGGGGACTCGATCTCTGGGGCCAACGTCCTGACTTTC

clone_size: many
j_call: TRBJ2-7
v_call: TRBV10-3
cdr3_length: 12
d_call: -
cdr3_aa: CAISEWGYEQYF
cdr3_nt: TGTGCCATCAGTGAGTGGGGCTACGAGCAGTACTTC

clone_size: few
j_call: TRBJ2-1
v_call: TRBV12-3/TRBV12-4
cdr3_length: 15
d_call: -
cdr3_aa: CASSLGGSTGNEQFF
cdr3_nt: TGTGCCAGCAGTTTAGGAGGTTCCACGGGAAATGAGCAGTTCTTC

clone_size: -
j_call: TRBJ1-1
v_call: TRBV6-1
cdr3_length: 15
d_call: -
cdr3_aa: CASSRSGTALAEAFF
cdr3_nt: TGTGCCAGCAGCCGCTCCGGGACGGCCTTGGCTGAAGCTTTCTTT

clone_size: -
j_call: TRBJ2-2
v_call: TRBV5-4
cdr3_length: 19
d_call: TRBD2
cdr3_aa: CASSLESGGSLADTGELFF
cdr3_nt: TGTGCCAGCAGCTTGGAAAGCGGGGGGTCTTTGGCGGACACCGGGGAGCTGTTTTTT

clone_size: -
j_call: TRBJ2-3
v_call: TRBV12-3/TRBV12-4
cdr3_length: 13
d_call: TRBD2
cdr3_aa: CASSFGGSDTQYF
cdr3_nt: TGTGCCAGCAGTTTCGGGGGGTCAGATACGCAGTATTTT

clone_size: many
j_call: TRBJ2-7
v_call: TRBV11-2
cdr3_length: 16
d_call: -
cdr3_aa: CASSLPTGAGTYEQYF
cdr3_nt: TGTGCCAGCAGCTTACCGACTGGGGCGGGAACGTACGAGCAGTACTTC

clone_size: -
j_call: TRBJ2-4
v_call: TRBV11-2
cdr3_length: 16
d_call: TRBD2
cdr3_aa: CASSLNGLGGIDIQYF
cdr3_nt: TGTGCCAGCAGCTTAAATGGGTTGGGAGGGATTGACATTCAGTACTTC

clone_size: many
j_call: TRBJ2-7
v_call: TRBV7-9
cdr3_length: 15
d_call: TRBD1
cdr3_aa: CASSATGQGSYEQYF
cdr3_nt: TGTGCCAGCAGCGCCACGGGACAGGGATCCTACGAGCAGTACTTC

clone_size: few
j_call: TRBJ2-2
v_call: TRBV11-2
cdr3_length: 19
d_call: TRBD2
cdr3_aa: CASSLPLVAGGKNTGELFF
cdr3_nt: TGTGCCAGCAGCTTACCCCTAGTAGCGGGGGGGAAGAACACCGGGGAGCTGTTTTTT

clone_size: many
j_call: TRBJ2-3
v_call: TRBV7-9
cdr3_length: 18
d_call: -
cdr3_aa: CASSYLLGRDFSGDTQYF
cdr3_nt: TGTGCCAGCAGCTATTTATTAGGCCGGGACTTCAGCGGCGATACGCAGTATTTT

clone_size: few
j_call: TRBJ2-3
v_call: TRBV9
cdr3_length: 15
d_call: TRBD1
cdr3_aa: CASSVGQGGTDTQYF
cdr3_nt: TGTGCCAGCAGCGTAGGACAGGGGGGAACAGATACGCAGTATTTT

clone_size: -
j_call: TRBJ1-2
v_call: TRBV20-1
cdr3_length: 15
d_call: -
cdr3_aa: CSARSTAAAVKGYTF
cdr3_nt: TGCAGTGCTAGGTCAACGGCAGCGGCAGTGAAAGGCTACACCTTC

clone_size: once
j_call: TRBJ2-5
v_call: TRBV2
cdr3_length: 14
d_call: TRBD1
cdr3_aa: CASRERQGKEIQYF
cdr3_nt: TGTGCCAGCAGAGAGAGACAGGGAAAAGAGATCCAGTACTTC

clone_size: few
j_call: TRBJ2-1
v_call: TRBV11-3
cdr3_length: 14
d_call: -
cdr3_aa: CASSSFPSQNEQFF
cdr3_nt: TGTGCCAGCAGCTCGTTCCCCTCGCAAAATGAGCAGTTCTTC

clone_size: -
j_call: TRBJ1-1
v_call: TRBV6-5
cdr3_length: 13
d_call: -
cdr3_aa: CASSYSMNTEAFF
cdr3_nt: TGTGCCAGCAGTTACTCGATGAACACTGAAGCTTTCTTT

clone_size: -
j_call: TRBJ2-2
v_call: TRBV7-6
cdr3_length: 15
d_call: -
cdr3_aa: CASSLAGPGTGELFF
cdr3_nt: TGTGCCAGCAGCTTAGCGGGGCCGGGCACCGGGGAGCTGTTTTTT

clone_size: medium-sized
j_call: TRBJ2-1
v_call: TRBV2
cdr3_length: 12
d_call: -
cdr3_aa: CASSWTAGEQFF
cdr3_nt: TGTGCCAGCAGTTGGACGGCGGGGGAGCAGTTCTTC

clone_size: many
j_call: TRBJ2-5
v_call: TRBV5-5
cdr3_length: 16
d_call: -
cdr3_aa: CASSFSPGDRLETQYF
cdr3_nt: TGTGCCAGCAGCTTCAGCCCGGGGGATCGCCTGGAGACCCAGTACTTC

clone_size: many
j_call: TRBJ1-1
v_call: TRBV7-8
cdr3_length: 15
d_call: -
cdr3_aa: CASSPDRRRDTEAFF
cdr3_nt: TGTGCCAGCAGCCCCGACAGGAGGAGGGACACTGAAGCTTTCTTT

clone_size: -
j_call: TRBJ1-4
v_call: TRBV30
cdr3_length: 16
d_call: TRBD1
cdr3_aa: CAWSVPNRGQNEKLFF
cdr3_nt: TGTGCCTGGAGTGTACCCAACAGGGGGCAGAATGAAAAACTGTTTTTT

clone_size: -
j_call: TRBJ2-3
v_call: TRBV4-3
cdr3_length: 15
d_call: TRBD1
cdr3_aa: CASRGGQGMKDTQYF
cdr3_nt: TGCGCCAGCAGGGGGGGACAGGGTATGAAAGATACGCAGTATTTT

clone_size: many
j_call: TRBJ2-3
v_call: TRBV7-3
cdr3_length: 15
d_call: -
cdr3_aa: CASSLGGVDTDTQYF
cdr3_nt: TGTGCCAGCAGCTTGGGCGGGGTAGACACAGATACGCAGTATTTT

clone_size: once
j_call: TRBJ1-3
v_call: TRBV6-1
cdr3_length: 14
d_call: -
cdr3_aa: CASSLDLTGNTIYF
cdr3_nt: TGTGCCAGCAGTTTAGACTTAACTGGAAACACCATATATTTT

clone_size: many
j_call: TRBJ1-5
v_call: TRBV20-1
cdr3_length: 12
d_call: -
cdr3_aa: CSVGDSNQPQHF
cdr3_nt: TGCAGTGTTGGTGATAGCAATCAGCCCCAGCATTTT

clone_size: -
j_call: TRBJ2-3
v_call: TRBV2
cdr3_length: 16
d_call: TRBD2
cdr3_aa: CASRRTSGGLTDTQYF
cdr3_nt: TGTGCCAGCAGGAGGACTAGCGGGGGTTTGACAGATACGCAGTATTTT

clone_size: many
j_call: TRBJ2-3
v_call: TRBV20-1
cdr3_length: 12
d_call: -
cdr3_aa: CSARRGPDTQYF
cdr3_nt: TGCAGTGCTAGACGGGGACCAGATACGCAGTATTTT

clone_size: few
j_call: TRBJ2-1
v_call: TRBV5-4
cdr3_length: 15
d_call: TRBD1
cdr3_aa: CASSQGQGPYNEQFF
cdr3_nt: TGTGCCAGCAGCCAAGGACAGGGGCCATACAATGAGCAGTTCTTC

clone_size: many
j_call: TRBJ2-1
v_call: TRBV15
cdr3_length: 15
d_call: TRBD2
cdr3_aa: CATSPGLATGNEQFF
cdr3_nt: TGTGCCACCAGTCCCGGACTAGCGACGGGCAATGAGCAGTTCTTC

clone_size: few
j_call: TRBJ2-5
v_call: TRBV11-2
cdr3_length: 17
d_call: -
cdr3_aa: CASSPGTIEGVGETQYF
cdr3_nt: TGTGCCAGCAGCCCCGGGACCATCGAGGGAGTTGGAGAGACCCAGTACTTC

clone_size: medium-sized
j_call: TRBJ2-3
v_call: TRBV6-5
cdr3_length: 11
d_call: -
cdr3_aa: CASSFGDTQYF
cdr3_nt: TGTGCCAGCAGTTTCGGCGATACGCAGTATTTT

clone_size: few
j_call: TRBJ1-1
v_call: TRBV15
cdr3_length: 18
d_call: TRBD1
cdr3_aa: CATSRDGGTGGMNTEAFF
cdr3_nt: TGTGCCACCAGCAGAGATGGTGGGACAGGGGGCATGAACACTGAAGCTTTCTTT

clone_size: -
j_call: TRBJ2-7
v_call: TRBV3-1
cdr3_length: 15
d_call: -
cdr3_aa: CASSDADLNFYEQYF
cdr3_nt: TGTGCCAGCTCGGACGCCGATCTAAACTTCTACGAGCAGTACTTC

clone_size: few
j_call: TRBJ2-1
v_call: TRBV6-2/TRBV6-3
cdr3_length: 13
d_call: -
cdr3_aa: CASSYSDLNEQFF
cdr3_nt: TGTGCCAGCAGTTATTCGGATTTGAATGAGCAGTTCTTC

clone_size: few
j_call: TRBJ2-4
v_call: TRBV27
cdr3_length: 15
d_call: -
cdr3_aa: CASGPSTKAKNIQYF
cdr3_nt: TGTGCCAGCGGGCCTTCGACAAAAGCCAAAAACATTCAGTACTTC

clone_size: many
j_call: TRBJ1-2
v_call: TRBV29-1
cdr3_length: 15
d_call: TRBD1
cdr3_aa: CSVAGQGVTNYGYTF
cdr3_nt: TGCAGCGTGGCGGGACAGGGGGTAACTAACTATGGCTACACCTTC

clone_size: many
j_call: TRBJ1-1
v_call: TRBV12-3/TRBV12-4
cdr3_length: 15
d_call: -
cdr3_aa: CASRHQAVMNTEAFF
cdr3_nt: TGTGCCAGCAGACACCAAGCTGTTATGAACACTGAAGCTTTCTTT

clone_size: many
j_call: TRBJ1-2
v_call: TRBV12-3/TRBV12-4
cdr3_length: 13
d_call: TRBD1
cdr3_aa: CASSTQGARGYTF
cdr3_nt: TGTGCCAGCAGCACACAGGGGGCCCGCGGCTACACCTTC

clone_size: -
j_call: TRBJ2-1
v_call: TRBV12-3/TRBV12-4
cdr3_length: 14
d_call: -
cdr3_aa: CASSLVNPNNEQFF
cdr3_nt: TGTGCCAGCAGTTTAGTTAATCCTAACAATGAGCAGTTCTTC